Shown below are 29 T cell receptor beta chains from a single sample sequenced in a study of identical twins. Via MiXCR, TCRdb re-called the 5' RACE reads, giving one row per CDR3 protein. The sample lists under 500,000 distinct CDR3 sequences, roughly an eighth occurring once. These data were likewise used in another study, on yellow fever vaccine responses in identical twins.

Sequencing was carried out using CD4+ T cells sorted from blood. These receptor sequences come from a woman aged 18-29 years in good health.

J is TRBJ2-2 and V is TRBV24-1; 7 bases fit TRBD1. Looked up from germline, CDR1 is KGHDR and CDR2 is SFDVKD. The V segment lost 5 bases and the J segment 1 base; nucleotides outside the gene matches: 0. The CDR3 totals 14 residues. The CDR3 nucleotides are TGTGCCACCAGTGGGACAGGGAACACCGGGGAGCTGTTTTTT. Its translation is CATSGTGNTGELFF.

This sequence joins TRBV27 and TRBJ1-1; 7 nucleotides line up with TRBD1. Trimming removed 2 bases from V and 4 bases from J; junction bases left unmatched: 4. The CDR3 contains 14 residues. CDR1 MNHEY and CDR2 SMNVEV come from the germline V gene (reference sequence). The CDR3 DNA is TGTGCCAGCAGTTTAATAGGGGGCAGCACTGAAGCTTTCTTT. This encodes CASSLIGGSTEAFF.

The gene calls are TRBV2 and TRBJ1-1; no firm D call. The V gene lost 6 bases and the J gene lost 0 bases, with 14 bases spanning the gap. CDR3 length: 15 residues. Germline CDR1 and CDR2: SNHLY and FYNNEI. CDR3 protein: CASRMGGMMNTEAFF. The DNA for the CDR3 is TGTGCCAGCAGGATGGGAGGAATGATGAACACTGAAGCTTTCTTT.

The chain couples TRBV25-1 to TRBJ1-4, with 11 bases fitting TRBD1. Trimming took 4 bases from V and 8 from J; bases not matched to a gene: 6. The germline CDR1 and CDR2 sequences are MGHDK and SYGVNS. This CDR3 is built from 15 residues. The DNA for the CDR3 is TGTGCCAGCAGTGCGCGGGACAGGGGGAGAGAAAAACTGTTTTTT. Its translation is CASSARDRGREKLFF.

This clonotype has just a few counts. The chain has TRBV27 and TRBJ2-1; no firm D call. Trimming took off 8 bases at V and 10 bases at J, with 18 bases between the two ends. This CDR3 is 13 amino acids long. The germline CDR1 and CDR2 sequences are MNHEY and SMNVEV (reference sequence). The DNA of the CDR3 is TGTGCCAGCGGCTCGGTCGCGTCGAGGGAGCAGTTCTTC. Translating gives CASGSVASREQFF.

There are a few counts of this clonotype. The V gene is TRBV6-1, the J gene TRBJ2-7; TRBD2 aligns across 12 bases. Looked up from germline, CDR1 is MNHNS and CDR2 is SASEGT. The V and J ends lost 6 bases and 0 bases, in that order; junction bases with no gene match: 9. The CDR3 spans 17 residues. The CDR3 DNA reads as TGTGCCAGCAGAGAGACTAGCGGGGGACCTATCTCCTACGAGCAGTACTTC. As protein: CASRETSGGPISYEQYF.

In its sample, this clonotype was seen a few times. The chain has TRBV20-1 and TRBJ1-6; 8 bases map to TRBD1. Germline CDR1 reads DFQATT; CDR2 reads SNEGSKA (reference sequence). Trimming took 5 bases from V and 1 from J; bases not matched to a gene: 4. There are 15 residues in the CDR3. The DNA for the CDR3 is TGCAGTGCTCGGACAGGGCATTCCTATAATTCACCCCTCCACTTT. Translation: CSARTGHSYNSPLHF.

This clonotype was counted many times. The V and J genes are TRBV30 and TRBJ1-5; 12 nucleotides line up with TRBD1. The length of the CDR3 is 15 residues. The V gene end was trimmed by 6 bases and the J gene end by 7 bases; junction bases not matched to a gene: 10. Germline V gives CDR1 GTSNPN, CDR2 SVGIG (reference sequence). CDR3 nucleotide sequence: TGTGCCTGTTCTCCGGGACAGGGGGCGAGGCAGCCCCAGCATTTT. Protein product: CACSPGQGARQPQHF.

The chain has TRBV29-1 and TRBJ2-1; D is uncertain. The CDR3 has 15 residues. The V end was cut by 0 bases, the J end by 2 bases, with 11 bases between. Per the germline V gene, CDR1 is SQVTM and CDR2 is ANQGSEA. The CDR3 region is CSVEDGQIAYNEQFF. The DNA for the CDR3 is TGCAGCGTTGAAGATGGCCAGATAGCCTACAATGAGCAGTTCTTC.

This clonotype was counted ten times or more. The chain recombines TRBV15 with TRBJ2-1, with D uncertain. The CDR3 totals 17 residues. The germline CDR1 and CDR2 sequences are LNHNV and YYDKDF (reference sequence). Deletions cut 4 bases from V and 3 bases from J, with 19 bases between. CDR3 DNA: TGTGCCACCAGCACCTGGATTGTGGGTGGGATCTACAATGAGCAGTTCTTC. It codes for CATSTWIVGGIYNEQFF.

This clonotype showed up many times. The V and J genes are TRBV24-1 and TRBJ2-1, with D tentatively TRBD2 (5 bases). CDR1 is KGHDR, CDR2 SFDVKD, per germline. CDR3 size: 18 residues. Trimming removed 3 bases from V and 3 bases from J, with 20 bases in between. CDR3 region: CATSDRLSSAGDYNEQFF. CDR3 DNA sequence: TGTGCCACCAGTGATCGACTTTCCTCGGCGGGCGACTACAATGAGCAGTTCTTC.

The V call is TRBV7-6, the J call TRBJ2-7, with 8 bases matching TRBD1. This CDR3 spans 16 amino acids. The ends lost 0 bases at V and 5 bases at J; junction bases unmatched: 9. Germline V lookup: CDR1 SGHVS, CDR2 FNYEAQ. The CDR3 nucleotides are TGTGCCAGCAGCTTAGCAGTGACAGGGGATTCCCACGAGCAGTACTTC. Its translation is CASSLAVTGDSHEQYF.

This chain connects TRBV6-2 or TRBV6-3 to TRBJ2-3; TRBD2 matches 12 bases. The length of the CDR3 is 17 residues. V lost 3 bases to trimming and J lost 3 bases; unmatched junction nucleotides: 7. Germline CDR1 MNHEY, CDR2 SVGEGT. DNA of the CDR3: TGTGCCAGCAGTTATTCCGGACTAGCGGGAAGGACAGATACGCAGTATTTT. This sequence encodes CASSYSGLAGRTDTQYF.

This clonotype was detected a few times. The chain joins TRBV28 to TRBJ2-2, with 9 bases fitting TRBD1. The CDR3 extends over 16 amino acids. Losses at the gene ends were 2 bases for V and 2 bases for J; bases not matched to a gene: 3. Germline values: CDR1 MDHEN, CDR2 SYDVKM. The CDR3: CASSLVTGGNTGELFF. DNA of the CDR3: TGTGCCAGCAGTTTAGTTACAGGGGGCAACACCGGGGAGCTGTTTTTT.

This clonotype turned up a few times. The V gene is TRBV5-1, the J gene TRBJ2-7, with 8 bases that match TRBD2. V shed 4 bases and J 2 bases; nucleotides not matched to a gene: 8. This CDR3 contains 15 residues. The germline CDR1 and CDR2 sequences are SGHRS and YFSETQ. The CDR3 loop reads CASSPGGVSPYEQYF. The CDR3 region has the DNA TGCGCCAGCAGCCCCGGGGGGGTATCCCCCTACGAGCAGTACTTC.

J is TRBJ2-1 and V is TRBV3-1; 7 nucleotides line up with TRBD2. The CDR3 length is 15 residues. From germline, CDR1 is LGHDT and CDR2 YNNKEL (reference sequence). V shed 0 bases, J shed 5 bases, and the junction held 4 bases outside the gene matches. The CDR3 sequence: CASSQDQRGNNEQFF. DNA of the CDR3: TGTGCCAGCAGCCAAGATCAGCGGGGCAACAATGAGCAGTTCTTC.

In this sample, this clonotype turned up a few times. The chain employs TRBV6-5 and TRBJ2-2; the match to TRBD1 covers 9 bases. V lost 0 bases and J lost 8; bases outside the gene matches: 4. There are 15 residues in the CDR3. CDR1 and CDR2 (germline): MNHEY, SVGAGI. CDR3 bases: TGTGCCAGCAGTTACTCGACAGGGGGAGGTGGGGAGCTGTTTTTT. Its translation: CASSYSTGGGGELFF.

V usage is TRBV19 and J usage is TRBJ2-7; possible D gene TRBD1, 7 bases. Germline CDR1 reads LNHDA; CDR2 reads SQIVND (reference sequence). There are 15 residues in the CDR3. V was pared by 3 bases and J by 3 bases, with 15 bases between. CDR3 sequence reads: CASSIKGARGYEQYF. The CDR3 nucleotides read TGTGCCAGTAGTATCAAGGGGGCGCGGGGCTACGAGCAGTACTTC.

This clonotype was observed a few times. The rearrangement uses TRBV5-1 and TRBJ2-1; 8 bases line up with TRBD2. After removal of 4 bases from V and 7 bases from J, the junction contained 10 bases not matched to a gene. CDR1 and CDR2 from the germline V gene are SGHRS and YFSETQ. The CDR3 runs to 15 residues. In DNA, the CDR3 is TGCGCCAGCAGCCCTGGCGGGGGGCCGGGTAATGAGCAGTTCTTC. It translates to CASSPGGGPGNEQFF.

This clonotype was seen a handful of times. The chain employs TRBV5-6 and TRBJ1-1; the match to TRBD1 covers 9 bases. CDR1 SGHDT and CDR2 YYEEEE come from the germline V gene. J gave up 4 bases and V 3 bases, and 7 bases lay outside the gene matches. This CDR3 has 15 amino acids. The CDR3 nucleotides read TGTGCCAGCAGCTCCTACGGGACAGGGACCACTGAAGCTTTCTTT. Protein sequence: CASSSYGTGTTEAFF.

The gene calls are TRBV6-1 and TRBJ2-1; D not resolved. The CDR3 is 14 amino acids. Trimming took off 3 bases at V and 6 bases at J, with 12 bases between the two ends. Per the germline V gene, CDR1 is MNHNS and CDR2 is SASEGT. As DNA, the CDR3 is TGTGCCAGCAGTGACGATGCTAGAACCAATGAGCAGTTCTTC. Translation: CASSDDARTNEQFF.

The V call is TRBV15, the J call TRBJ1-3, with TRBD1 matching over 7 bases. Trimming removed 5 bases from V and 1 base from J; junction bases left unmatched: 2. Germline assignment: CDR1 LNHNV and CDR2 YYDKDF (reference sequence). The CDR3 sequence is 14 residues long. This CDR3 is CATSPGGSGNTIYF. The CDR3, as DNA: TGTGCCACCAGCCCAGGGGGTTCTGGAAACACCATATATTTT.

This clonotype was counted a few times. The gene calls are TRBV7-3 and TRBJ2-2; D is unresolved. Trimming removed 6 bases from V and 6 bases from J, with 11 bases in between. The CDR3 consists of 13 residues. The germline gives CDR1 SGHTA, CDR2 FQGTGA. Here the CDR3 DNA reads TGTGCCAGCAGACTTGGAAACCCCGGGGAGCTGTTTTTT. Protein sequence: CASRLGNPGELFF.

The chain uses TRBV7-3 and TRBJ2-1, with 8 bases fitting TRBD2. With V trimmed by 4 bases and J by 2 bases, 22 bases remained unmatched. This CDR3 has 21 residues. Germline CDR1 is SGHTA and CDR2 is FQGTGA. This CDR3 is CASSSPLSLAGTQGAYNEQFF. DNA for the CDR3: TGTGCCAGCAGCTCACCCTTAAGCCTAGCGGGCACCCAAGGGGCCTACAATGAGCAGTTCTTC.

The V and J genes are TRBV29-1 and TRBJ2-1, with D perhaps TRBD2 (5 bases). The CDR3 runs to 13 residues. Germline V lookup: CDR1 SQVTM, CDR2 ANQGSEA. V was pared by 7 bases and J by 8 bases, with 18 bases between. CDR3 nucleotide sequence: TGCAGCGCCTGCAGCCGGGGTACCCATGAGCAGTTCTTC. Translating it yields CSACSRGTHEQFF.

This clonotype appeared many times. The J gene is TRBJ2-1, the V gene TRBV29-1; the D gene is possibly TRBD2 (6 bases). CDR1 is SQVTM, CDR2 ANQGSEA, per germline. CDR3 length: 12 amino acids. V was clipped by 3 bases and J by 9 bases, with 12 bases between them. CDR3 nucleotides: TGCAGCGTTGACCGGGAGCGGACTGAGCAGTTCTTC. It codes for CSVDRERTEQFF.

This clonotype occurred many times. This chain joins TRBV7-2 and TRBJ2-1, with 13 bases aligning to TRBD2. With 2 bases clipped from V and 6 bases from J, the junction kept 4 bases outside the gene matches. CDR3 length: 16 amino acids. The V gene's germline CDR1 is SGHTA and CDR2 FQGNSA. CDR3 nucleotides: TGTGCCAGCAGCTTAAATCGACTAGCGGGGGGCAATGAGCAGTTCTTC. Amino acids: CASSLNRLAGGNEQFF.

Remarks on this clonotype: Mismatch with germline at one junction end may stem from a read error. This rearrangement joins TRBV11-1 to TRBJ2-1; the D gene is possibly TRBD1 (5 bases). Per germline, CDR1 SGHAT and CDR2 FQDESV (reference sequence). CDR3 size: 18 residues. CDR3 DNA: TGTGCCAGCAGCTCCACGCGACAGACTCTCACCTCCTACAATGAGCAGTCCTTC. It specifies CASSSTRQTLTSYNEQSF.

This clonotype has a handful of counts. V gene TRBV18 combines with J gene TRBJ1-6; D not resolved. Germline CDR1 reads KGHSH; CDR2 reads LQKENI. Trimming removed 2 bases from V and 0 bases from J, with 2 bases in between. There are 14 residues in the CDR3. The CDR3 DNA follows: TGTGCCAGCTCACCAGGCTCCTATAATTCACCCCTCCACTTT. As protein: CASSPGSYNSPLHF.